Listed below are T cell receptor beta chains from one sample, sequenced in a study of blood T cell repertoires in COVID-19. Here immunoSEQ multiplex PCR was the method, and the copy in TCRdb shows in-frame clones only, minus some. The sample lists hundreds of thousands of clones, around 87% occurring once. The sample taken for sequencing was PBMCs or T cells enriched from blood (not recorded which). The receptor source for this set is a woman aged 25 to 45 with acute COVID-19. Both conserved end residues are part of each CDR3.

j_call v_call cdr3_aa
TRBJ2-2 TRBV5-1 CASSLFASGANTGELFF
TRBJ2-6 TRBV6-1 CASSEGLQGAVSGANVLTF
TRBJ2-3 TRBV3-1/TRBV3-2 CASSQGDYFKDTQYF
TRBJ1-1 TRBV20-1 CSASFHSLNTEAFF
TRBJ1-6 TRBV6-5 CASSYRDSPLHF
TRBJ1-1 TRBV19 CASSGGTVLPMNTEAFF
TRBJ1-2 TRBV23-1 CASSQSKGRVYGYTF
TRBJ1-2 TRBV14 CASSQGGTGPNYGYTF
TRBJ2-2 TRBV2 CASKRLANTGELFF
TRBJ1-1 TRBV28 CASTTPDRSRGAFF
TRBJ2-3 TRBV28 CASTRSTRSTDTQYF
TRBJ2-7 TRBV6-1 CASSEVLSGGDEQYF
TRBJ2-3 TRBV4-3 CASSLGQGAVDTQYF
TRBJ2-7 TRBV18 CASSPAGEGEQYF
TRBJ2-1 TRBV20-1 CSASLEGRNEQFF
TRBJ2-3 TRBV11-2 CASSIQGHGVADTQYF
TRBJ1-1 TRBV10-1 CAILGRQSSEAFF
TRBJ1-5 TRBV5-6 CASSSVGGGQPQHF
TRBJ2-7 TRBV18 CASSPGAGSSYEQYF
TRBJ1-1 TRBV13 CASSLVRGAEAFF
TRBJ2-5 TRBV10-3 CAISPDRGETQYF
TRBJ1-1 TRBV14 CASSQGMLGGTEAFF
TRBJ1-5 TRBV27 CASSPQGGNQPQHF
TRBJ2-1 TRBV7-9 CASGSDGASSYNEQFF
TRBJ2-5 TRBV21-1 CASSKRPGAAQYF
TRBJ1-2 TRBV6-6 CASSYSHLDKNYGYTF
TRBJ2-4 TRBV19 CASSITGVDKNIQYF
TRBJ2-5 TRBV14 CASSQRRRQYAYGETQYF
TRBJ2-2 TRBV27 CASSLSGGARTGELFF
TRBJ1-1 TRBV28 CASSPRGLNTEAFF
TRBJ2-7 TRBV11-2 CASSSTGGTYEQYF
TRBJ1-1 TRBV14 CASSLSRDTEAFF
TRBJ2-3 TRBV2 CASVWRQGSPDTQYF
TRBJ2-3 TRBV19 CASSPGIATDTQYF
TRBJ1-6 TRBV3-1/TRBV3-2 CASSQDSSPLHF
TRBJ1-1 TRBV10-3 CATILGQGNTEAFF
TRBJ2-7 TRBV6-5 CASSYVGGYEQYF
TRBJ2-5 TRBV5-4 CASSLTGTGGAETQYF
TRBJ1-5 TRBV7-8 CASSLVGTAYSNQPQHF
TRBJ1-5 TRBV19 CASMGGYNQPQHF
TRBJ1-2 TRBV29-1 CSVAGQGKGFHTF
TRBJ1-3 TRBV19 CASSAGTVDSGNTIYF
TRBJ1-2 TRBV4-3 CASSPDGTGYGYTF
TRBJ2-7 TRBV6-5 CASSLAAGGLDEQYF
TRBJ1-2 TRBV11-1 CASSSRGTYGYTF